Described below is a single T cell receptor (beta chain) sequence and its context. Its antigen is not known. This sample is drawn from a study of identical twins. CDR3 length: 15 amino acids. The germline gives CDR1 SSHAT, CDR2 FNYEAQ (reference sequence). V lost 5 bases, J lost 2 bases, and 7 bases stayed unmatched. TCRdb ran MiXCR on the 5' RACE reads and lists one entry per CDR3 protein. The data show roughly 690,000 distinct CDR3 sequences, around 21% seen once. Whole-study findings and limits: A cross-sectional statistical analysis, not follow-up of the same donors, supported the conclusions.

The same specimen was also included in a second study, on T cells expressing NK-cell markers.

The rearrangement links TRBV7-7 to TRBJ2-7; 9 nucleotides align to TRBD2. Input material: PBMCs. The clonotype was recovered from a woman aged 18-29 years in good health. The CDR3 spells CASSPGTSLTYEQYF. Here the CDR3 DNA reads TGTGCCAGCAGCCCGGGGACTAGCCTTACCTACGAGCAGTACTTC. Full variable domain (missing parts from reference TRBV7-7 and TRBJ2-7): GAGVSQSPRYKVTKRGQDVTLRCDPISSHATLYWYQQALGQGPEFLTYFNYEAQPDKSGLPSDRFSAERPEGSISTLTIQRTEQRDSAMYRCASSPGTSLTYEQYFGPGTRLTVT.